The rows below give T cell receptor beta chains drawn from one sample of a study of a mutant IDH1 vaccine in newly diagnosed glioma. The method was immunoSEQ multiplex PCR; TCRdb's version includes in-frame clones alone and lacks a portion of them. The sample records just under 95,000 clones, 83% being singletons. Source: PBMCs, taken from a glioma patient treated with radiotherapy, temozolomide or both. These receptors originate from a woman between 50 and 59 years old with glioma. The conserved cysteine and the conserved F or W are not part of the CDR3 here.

ASSLWMGTEAF	TRBV7-3	TRBJ1-1	11
ASSLRQGSTEAF	TRBV7-9	TRBJ1-1	12
ASSGIRDGGLYEQY	TRBV9	TRBJ2-7	14
ASSLSPSQETQY	TRBV7-3	TRBJ2-5	12
ASSIAQTGSYNSPLH	TRBV19	TRBJ1-6	15
ASSQRGIALSYEQY	TRBV14	TRBJ2-7	14
ASSRSGATNEKLF	TRBV5-1	TRBJ1-4	13
ASSQDQMREGADGYT	TRBV14	TRBJ1-2	15
ASSLGTNLNTEAF	TRBV13	TRBJ1-1	13
ASSLETAYEQY	TRBV11-2	TRBJ2-7	11
ASSQAGQSYNEQF	TRBV5-1	TRBJ2-1	13
ASSRGGRGTNTGELF	TRBV5-1	TRBJ2-2	15
ASSLGSGQLTF	TRBV5-6	TRBJ1-1	11
ASSLKGLTKLF	TRBV7-2	TRBJ1-4	11
ASSLGLAGGLGDTQY	TRBV5-4	TRBJ2-3	15
ASSLQGSYGYT	TRBV5-6	TRBJ1-2	11
ACQGSGPITYEQY	TRBV30	TRBJ2-7	13
ASSPYGEEKLF	TRBV5-1	TRBJ1-4	11
ASSPLAGVREQY	TRBV18	TRBJ2-7	12
ASKTSPSEETQY	TRBV4-1	TRBJ2-5	12
ASSLSGANYGYT	TRBV7-9	TRBJ1-2	12
ASFVSNREVNTEAF	TRBV7-8	TRBJ1-1	14
ASGRGGMNTGELF	TRBV9	TRBJ2-2	13
ASSLSSGTEAF	TRBV7-3	TRBJ1-1	11
ASSIGQGWFGEAF	TRBV19	TRBJ1-1	13
ASSQDRIQETQY	TRBV4-1	TRBJ2-5	12
AWSPSRSGEQF	TRBV30	TRBJ2-1	11
ASRRIGGSQY	TRBV2	TRBJ2-7	10
ASSFRQDLNYGYT	TRBV9	TRBJ1-2	13
ASTGGGGTDTQY	TRBV7-9	TRBJ2-3	12
ASSYGQNEKLF	TRBV6-5	TRBJ1-4	11
AWMGSKETQY	TRBV30	TRBJ2-5	10
ASSQAQYGYT	TRBV4-2	TRBJ1-2	10
ASSLDRGQITNYGYT	TRBV11-3	TRBJ1-2	15
ASSLRRGADTEAF	TRBV11-3	TRBJ1-1	13